The 31 T cell receptor beta chains given below trace back to one sample, sequenced in a study of T-cell reconstitution after alpha-beta-depleted transplantation in children (TCRdb year 2016). Libraries came from PCR. Sequencer: Illumina HiSeq 2500. TCR libraries were prepared with molecular barcoding, using unique molecular identifiers to normalize TCRbeta repertoire quantification. TCRdb trimmed public reads at Q25 via fastp, called clones via MiXCR and kept in-frame beta chains. Each entry is one CDR3 protein sequence, shown with its most common DNA and genes. The sample has approximately 290,000 distinct CDR3 sequences on record, roughly 10% of them singletons. Jointly, the top ten make up 20% to 25% of the sample. Sample treatment or condition, as interpreted from the label and publication: allogeneic hematopoietic cell transplantation with graft depleted of TCRalphabeta T cells and CD19 B cells.

The material sequenced was peripheral blood, taken 180 days after TCRalphabeta/CD19-depleted stem cell transplant. These receptors were taken from a male patient aged 2 to 9 who had a stem cell transplant for chronic granulomatous disease, so the T cells may come from the graft donor.

This clonotype was seen ten or more times. The V gene is TRBV29-1, the J gene TRBJ2-5; 12 nucleotides agree with TRBD1. The J segment lost 4 bases and the V segment lost 6 bases, leaving 6 bases of the junction unmatched. Looked up from germline, CDR1 is SQVTM and CDR2 is ANQGSEA. CDR3 length: 14 amino acids. CDR3 sequence: CSVGDRGPGETQYF. The DNA of the CDR3 is TGCAGCGTAGGGGACAGGGGGCCGGGAGAGACCCAGTACTTC.

This clonotype turned up a few times. The chain is built from TRBV2 and TRBJ2-7; D may be TRBD1 (6 bases). Looked up from germline, CDR1 is SNHLY and CDR2 is FYNNEI. V was shortened by 7 bases and J by 3 bases, with 10 bases between the two germline ends. The CDR3 sequence is 12 residues long. The CDR3 nucleotides are TGTGCCAGCACGGCCAGGGGCTACGAGCAGTACTTC. Encoded protein: CASTARGYEQYF.

This clonotype appeared many times. The chain recombines TRBV6-6 with TRBJ2-7; D gene uncertain. V lost 9 bases to trimming and J lost 4 bases, with 13 bases between them. Germline CDR1 MNHNY, CDR2 SVGAGI (reference sequence). The CDR3 sequence is 12 residues long. CDR3 in amino acids: CASGVRNYEQYF. In DNA form, the CDR3 reads TGTGCCAGTGGGGTTAGGAATTACGAGCAGTACTTC.

The table lists this clonotype with many counts. The chain employs TRBV29-1 and TRBJ2-7; maybe TRBD1 (6 bases). Trimming shortened V by 6 bases and J by 2 bases, and 11 bases separated the two germline ends. The CDR3 covers 12 residues. Germline lookup yields CDR1 SQVTM and CDR2 ANQGSEA. This chain's CDR3 is CSVGQGTYEQYF. CDR3 nucleotides: TGCAGCGTGGGGCAGGGGACCTACGAGCAGTACTTC.

This clonotype was counted many times. The V gene is TRBV12-3 or TRBV12-4, the J gene TRBJ2-5, with 12 positions matching TRBD2. The CDR3 consists of 15 residues. V was pared by 5 bases and J by 3 bases, with 4 bases of the junction left unmatched. The CDR3, as DNA: TGTGCCAGCAGTCCCCGGACTAGCGGGGAAGAGACCCAGTACTTC. This gives the protein CASSPRTSGEETQYF.

This clonotype came up many times. This chain uses TRBV21-1 with TRBJ2-7; TRBD1 is taken as the D call from the table, unchecked against the DNA. TRBV21-1 is noted as a pseudogene. This CDR3 comprises 21 residues. This CDR3 reads CASSKDGSHQGADNYSYEQYF. The CDR3, as DNA: TGTGCCAGCAGCAAAGACGGCAGCCACCAAGGGGCCGACAATTACTCCTACGAGCAGTACTTC.

This clonotype has at least ten counts. The chain employs TRBV2 and TRBJ1-2, with TRBD1 matching over 11 bases. The CDR3 has 17 residues. V trimming: 6 bases; J trimming: 1 base; junction bases outside the gene matches: 10. Germline V gives CDR1 SNHLY, CDR2 FYNNEI. The CDR3 here is CASRGTGGLDLNYGYTF. DNA of the CDR3: TGTGCCAGCAGGGGGACAGGGGGACTAGACCTTAACTATGGCTACACCTTC.

This clonotype was counted at least ten times. The J gene is TRBJ1-2, the V gene TRBV5-1; the match to TRBD1 covers 7 bases. The CDR3 has 15 amino acids. Germline CDR1 and CDR2: SGHRS and YFSETQ. J lost 0 bases, V lost 0 bases, and 2 bases had no gene match. The CDR3 is CASSLDRGANYGYTF. The CDR3 DNA follows: TGCGCCAGCAGCTTGGACAGGGGAGCTAACTATGGCTACACCTTC.

This clonotype was counted many times. The chain recombines TRBV4-3 with TRBJ2-1, with no clear D. Germline assignment: CDR1 LGHNA and CDR2 YSLEER. This CDR3 contains 16 residues. Between the trimmed V and J ends, which lost 4 bases and 3 bases, there was a span of 16 bases. The CDR3: CASSPGLGGDYNEQFF. The CDR3 DNA reads TGCGCCAGCAGCCCCGGGCTGGGCGGAGACTACAATGAGCAGTTCTTC.

Comment on this clonotype: A much more abundant neighbour one base away suggests this may be a read error. This chain connects TRBV5-1 to TRBJ2-7; perhaps TRBD1 as D (6 bases). This CDR3 spans 14 amino acids. Germline assignment: CDR1 SGHRS and CDR2 YFSETQ. Trimming stripped 0 bases from V and 3 bases from J, with 10 bases between. The CDR3 reads CASSLGHRVYEQYF. The CDR3 region has the DNA TGCGCCAGCAGCTTGGGGCACAGGGTCTACGAGCAGTACTTC.

This clonotype was detected ten times or more. J is TRBJ1-6 and V is TRBV6-1; 8 bases line up with TRBD1. Trimming cost V 6 bases and J 9 bases; bases outside gene matches: 13. The CDR3 has 16 residues. Germline V lookup: CDR1 MNHNS, CDR2 SASEGT. In nucleotides, the CDR3 is TGTGCCAGCAGACCGTTCCCGACAGGGGTAGGTTCACCCCTCCACTTT. As protein: CASRPFPTGVGSPLHF.

This clonotype has only a few counts. This may come from a read error, since a much larger clone is one base off. The V call is TRBV12-3 or TRBV12-4, the J call TRBJ2-3, with 9 positions matching TRBD1. The CDR3 covers 18 residues. The CDR3 sequence: CDSSLRTGAELSTDTQYF. As DNA, the CDR3 is TGTGACAGCAGTCTAAGGACAGGGGCCGAACTCTCCACAGATACGCAGTATTTT.

The genes are TRBV4-3 and TRBJ1-4; 8 nucleotides line up with TRBD1. The V gene end was trimmed by 3 bases and the J gene end by 8 bases; junction bases not matched to a gene: 14. CDR1 LGHNA and CDR2 YSLEER come from the germline V gene. The CDR3 consists of 17 residues. The CDR3 spells CASSHPSQGAQDEKLFF. The CDR3 bases are TGCGCCAGCAGCCATCCTTCTCAGGGGGCACAGGACGAAAAACTGTTTTTT.

On this clonotype: Given a much more abundant clone one base away, this may be a read error. The chain is built from TRBV28 and TRBJ1-1, with 9 nucleotides matching TRBD1. CDR1 is MDHEN and CDR2 is SYDVKM in the germline V gene. This CDR3 region has 15 residues. For the CDR3, the DNA is TGTGCCAGCAGGCCTCGAGGACAGGGGCCCACTGAAGCTTTATTT. Its translation is CASRPRGQGPTEALF.

The table lists this clonotype with many counts. The rearrangement links TRBV28 to TRBJ2-4; weak D call: TRBD1 (6 bases). Trimming removed 8 bases from V and 8 bases from J, with 13 bases in between. CDR1 and CDR2 from the germline V gene are MDHEN and SYDVKM. CDR3 length: 12 amino acids. The CDR3 DNA reads as TGTGCCAGCTCCGGACAGTTGGACATTCAGTACTTC. Residues: CASSGQLDIQYF.

This clonotype was counted ten times or more. The CDR3 is CASSPRSTGFDEQFF. The CDR3 DNA reads TGTGCCAGCAGCCCACGATCCACAGGGTTCGATGAGCAGTTCTTC. The J gene is TRBJ2-1, the V gene TRBV9; D is perhaps TRBD1 (6 bases). The V and J ends lost 4 bases and 8 bases respectively, with 19 bases between them. The germline gives CDR1 SGDLS, CDR2 YYNGEE. The CDR3 is made up of 15 amino acids.

This clonotype was detected only a few times. The chain carries TRBV4-3 and TRBJ2-5; 12 nucleotides align to TRBD2. Germline CDR1 reads LGHNA; CDR2 reads YSLEER. V trimming: 1 base; J trimming: 2 bases; junction bases outside the gene matches: 2. The CDR3 runs 16 residues. The CDR3 protein is CASSQGGLAGQETQYF. CDR3 coding DNA: TGCGCCAGCAGCCAAGGAGGACTAGCGGGGCAAGAGACCCAGTACTTC.

At least ten counts were recorded for this clonotype. The V gene is TRBV20-1, the J gene TRBJ1-4; D is perhaps TRBD1 (5 bases). The V gene lost 6 bases and the J gene lost 8 bases, with 16 bases spanning the gap. Germline V gene sequence: CDR1 DFQATT, CDR2 SNEGSKA (reference sequence). The CDR3 covers 13 residues. The CDR3 DNA is TGCAGTGCCAGTGGGGCAGCCGGGGAAAAACTGTTTTTT. Translated, it gives CSASGAAGEKLFF.

The V gene is TRBV2, the J gene TRBJ2-1; TRBD2 matches at 9 bases. Germline CDR1 reads SNHLY; CDR2 reads FYNNEI. V shed 5 bases and J 3 bases; nucleotides not matched to a gene: 8. The CDR3 is 16 residues long. CDR3 sequence (DNA): TGTGCCAGCAGTACCCCGACTAGCGGTTACTACAATGAGCAGTTCTTC. This codes for CASSTPTSGYYNEQFF.

Many counts were recorded for this clonotype. The chain links TRBV5-1 to TRBJ2-5; D is ambiguous. This CDR3 region has 14 residues. Germline CDR1 and CDR2: SGHRS and YFSETQ. The V gene lost 1 base and the J gene lost 2 bases, with 9 bases spanning the gap. CDR3 sequence (DNA): TGCGCCAGCAGCTTGTTAGGACCACAAGAGACCCAGTACTTC. This translates into CASSLLGPQETQYF.

In this sample, this clonotype turned up many times. The rearrangement joins TRBV9 to TRBJ2-5, with 8 bases fitting TRBD1. The CDR3 has 13 amino acids. Per the germline V gene, CDR1 is SGDLS and CDR2 is YYNGEE. V trimming: 2 bases; J trimming: 3 bases; junction bases outside the gene matches: 0. Here the CDR3 reads CASSVDREETQYF. In nucleotides, the CDR3 is TGTGCCAGCAGCGTGGACAGGGAAGAGACCCAGTACTTC.

This clonotype showed up many times. The genes are TRBV29-1 and TRBJ2-1, with 12 bases aligning to TRBD2. The CDR3 contains 13 residues. Germline CDR1 reads SQVTM; CDR2 reads ANQGSEA. The DNA of the CDR3 is TGCAGTACGACTAGCGGGGGAATCAATGAGCAGTTCTTC. Encoded protein: CSTTSGGINEQFF.

Ten or more counts support this clonotype. The chain is built from TRBV3-1 and TRBJ2-5, with TRBD2 matching 9 bases. This CDR3 spans 16 amino acids. V gave up 5 bases and J gave up 5 bases; unmatched junction bases: 12. The germline V gene encodes CDR1 LGHDT and CDR2 YNNKEL (reference sequence). The CDR3 DNA reads TGTGCCAGCAGCGCTGCTTGGCGGGAGGGTTGGGAGACCCAGTACTTC. Translation: CASSAAWREGWETQYF.

In this sample, this clonotype turned up many times. The V and J genes are TRBV20-1 and TRBJ2-3, with D possibly TRBD2 on 6 matching bases. CDR3 size: 15 residues. CDR1 DFQATT and CDR2 SNEGSKA come from the germline V gene (reference sequence). The V gene lost 0 bases and the J gene lost 2 bases, with 12 bases spanning the gap. The CDR3 loop reads CSARDAGLPTDTQYF. As DNA, the CDR3 is TGCAGTGCTAGAGACGCAGGACTACCCACAGATACGCAGTATTTT.

This clonotype has ten or more counts. The chain links TRBV5-1 to TRBJ2-2; D might be TRBD2 (6 bases). The CDR3 has 13 amino acids. Germline CDR1 SGHRS, CDR2 YFSETQ. Trimming shortened V by 4 bases and J by 4 bases, and 8 bases separated the two germline ends. DNA for the CDR3: TGCGCCAGCAGCAGGGGAGGCACCGGGGAGCTGTTTTTT. The encoded protein is CASSRGGTGELFF.

The rearrangement joins TRBV4-2 to TRBJ2-1, with TRBD2 matching 9 bases. Germline CDR1 is LGHNA and CDR2 is YNFKEQ. Trimming took 1 base from V and 1 from J; bases not matched to a gene: 8. This CDR3 region has 18 residues. The CDR3 DNA is TGTGCCAGCAGCCAAGGGGCCTTCGCGGGAGGGTCCTACAATGAGCAGTTCTTC. Translation: CASSQGAFAGGSYNEQFF.

The sample holds many counts of this clonotype. The chain is built from TRBV12-3 or TRBV12-4 and TRBJ2-7; no definite D call. V lost 3 bases and J lost 3, with 12 bases in between. CDR3 length: 14 amino acids. Here the CDR3 DNA reads TGTGCCAGCAGTTTTTTCGTGGGAAACTACGAGCAGTACTTC. It specifies CASSFFVGNYEQYF.

This clonotype has ten or more counts. CDR3 in amino acids: CAISAASGRIADTQYF. CDR3 coding DNA: TGTGCCATCAGTGCGGCTAGCGGGAGAATCGCAGATACGCAGTATTTT. This rearrangement joins TRBV10-3 to TRBJ2-3; 10 bases agree with TRBD2. V lost 4 bases to trimming and J lost 4 bases; unmatched junction nucleotides: 8. Germline V gene data show CDR1 as ENHRY and CDR2 as SYGVKD. This CDR3 region has 16 residues.

The table lists this clonotype with many counts. This rearrangement joins TRBV29-1 to TRBJ2-1; 9 bases are shared with TRBD2. The CDR3 consists of 14 residues. The germline V gene has CDR1 SQVTM and CDR2 ANQGSEA. V shed 1 base, J shed 6 bases, and the junction held 4 bases outside the gene matches. The CDR3 region is CSVEGLAGPNEQFF. The CDR3 region has the DNA TGCAGCGTTGAAGGTCTAGCGGGACCCAATGAGCAGTTCTTC.

This clonotype showed up many times. V usage is TRBV21-1 and J usage is TRBJ2-1; the table's D call, TRBD1, has no DNA check behind it. TRBV21-1 is flagged as a pseudogene. CDR3 length: 15 amino acids. The CDR3 region is CASNLAGGYINEQFF. CDR3 in DNA: TGTGCCAGCAACCTAGCAGGGGGTTACATTAATGAGCAGTTCTTC.

This clonotype was observed a handful of times. The V call is TRBV19, the J call TRBJ2-2; 7 bases line up with TRBD1. V was clipped by 3 bases and J by 6 bases; unmatched bases: 4. CDR3 length: 14 residues. The germline V gene encodes CDR1 LNHDA and CDR2 SQIVND (reference sequence). CDR3 protein: CASSMRQGPGELFF. CDR3 DNA sequence: TGTGCCAGTAGTATGAGACAGGGACCCGGGGAGCTGTTTTTT.